What follows are 9 T cell receptor beta chains derived from one specimen sequenced in a study of blood T cell repertoires in COVID-19. Sequencing used immunoSEQ multiplex PCR; TCRdb keeps in-frame clones, though not all of them. The sample includes 60,000 to 85,000 clones, 75% to 85% of them seen just once. Material for sequencing was peripheral blood. These receptors all come from a man between 65 and 80 years old who had recovered from COVID-19.

The chain couples TRBV6-1 to TRBJ2-3, with 10 nucleotides matching TRBD1. With 4 bases clipped from V and 1 base from J, the junction kept 8 bases outside the gene matches. The germline V gene encodes CDR1 MNHNS and CDR2 SASEGT. CDR3 length: 17 amino acids. The CDR3 loop is CASSALAGTGGTDTQYF. The CDR3 DNA reads TGTGCCAGCAGTGCCCTCGCAGGGACAGGGGGCACAGATACGCAGTATTTT.

This chain connects TRBV4-1 to TRBJ2-3; tentatively, D is TRBD2 (6 bases). Germline V CDR1 and CDR2: MGHRA, YSYEKL. The CDR3 runs to 19 residues. Trimming took off 2 bases at V and 2 bases at J, with 23 bases between the two ends. The CDR3 DNA sequence: TGCGCCAGCAGCCAATCCAACCTCCCGGGTAGCGGATACACAGATACGCAGTATTTT. Translating gives CASSQSNLPGSGYTDTQYF.

V usage is TRBV19 and J usage is TRBJ2-1, with TRBD2 as a possible D gene (6 bases). The CDR3 is made up of 17 amino acids. V shed 6 bases and J shed 7 bases, with 25 bases lying between them. Germline V gene lookup returns CDR1 LNHDA and CDR2 SQIVND (reference sequence). CDR3 nucleotide sequence: TGTGCCAGTAGCGGGGCTAGCGCCGGATGGGCGGGAAATGAGCAGTTCTTC. This encodes CASSGASAGWAGNEQFF.

This clone appeared a few times. The DNA is left out, because the CDR3 cannot be placed on it with certainty; the CDR3 is given as TCRdb lists it. This chain joins TRBV19 and TRBJ1-5. The CDR3 length equals 15 residues, ends included. CDR1 and CDR2 (germline): LNHDA, SQIVND (reference sequence). The CDR3: CASTSGGRGDQPQHF.

The rearrangement joins TRBV6-5 to TRBJ1-6, with D hard to call. CDR3 length equals 13 residues. The germline V gene encodes CDR1 MNHEY and CDR2 SVGAGI. The V end lost 0 bases, the J end lost 13 bases, and 10 bases lay between the germline ends. The CDR3 loop reads CASSYSDIAPLHF. DNA of the CDR3: TGTGCCAGCAGTTACTCAGACATCGCGCCCCTCCACTTT.

This chain links TRBV28 with TRBJ1-5, with D possibly being TRBD1 (5 bases). Trimming removed 5 bases at V and 4 bases at J, with 15 bases between. Germline CDR1 is MDHEN and CDR2 is SYDVKM. This CDR3 contains 15 residues. The DNA of the CDR3 is TGTGCCAGCAGTACCGGCGGGGACTCGAATCAGCCCCAGCATTTT. Its protein is CASSTGGDSNQPQHF.

The CDR3 loop is CASSPAGANVLTF. The CDR3 coding sequence is TGCGCCAGCAGCCCCGCTGGGGCCAACGTCCTGACTTTC. The V gene is TRBV5-1, the J gene TRBJ2-6; D is undetermined. The germline CDR1 and CDR2 sequences are SGHRS and YFSETQ. V gave up 4 bases and J gave up 2 bases, with 4 bases separating them. CDR3 size: 13 residues. The full variable domain, rest sourced from reference TRBV5-1 and TRBJ2-6, is KAGVTQTPRYLIKTRGQQVTLSCSPISGHRSVSWYQQTPGQGLQFLFEYFSETQRNKGNFPGRFSGRQFSNSRSEMNVSTLELGDSALYLCASSPAGANVLTFGAGSRLTVL.

This chain links TRBV29-1 with TRBJ2-7, with 10 bases matching TRBD1. CDR1 is SQVTM, CDR2 ANQGSEA, per germline. The CDR3 is made up of 13 amino acids. V was clipped by 7 bases and J by 2 bases; unmatched bases: 5. For the CDR3, the DNA is TGCAGCGCAAGACAGGGGGCGGCCTACGAGCAGTACTTC. This sequence encodes CSARQGAAYEQYF.

In this sample, this clone turned up once. Here the CDR3 DNA reads TGCAGTGCTATGTATAGAGAGACCCAGTACTTC. It translates to CSAMYRETQYF. The chain recombines TRBV20-1 with TRBJ2-5; D is unresolved. This CDR3 region has 11 residues. CDR1 and CDR2 from the germline V gene are DFQATT and SNEGSKA (reference sequence). The germline V and J ends were trimmed by 4 bases and 4 bases, with 7 bases remaining between them.